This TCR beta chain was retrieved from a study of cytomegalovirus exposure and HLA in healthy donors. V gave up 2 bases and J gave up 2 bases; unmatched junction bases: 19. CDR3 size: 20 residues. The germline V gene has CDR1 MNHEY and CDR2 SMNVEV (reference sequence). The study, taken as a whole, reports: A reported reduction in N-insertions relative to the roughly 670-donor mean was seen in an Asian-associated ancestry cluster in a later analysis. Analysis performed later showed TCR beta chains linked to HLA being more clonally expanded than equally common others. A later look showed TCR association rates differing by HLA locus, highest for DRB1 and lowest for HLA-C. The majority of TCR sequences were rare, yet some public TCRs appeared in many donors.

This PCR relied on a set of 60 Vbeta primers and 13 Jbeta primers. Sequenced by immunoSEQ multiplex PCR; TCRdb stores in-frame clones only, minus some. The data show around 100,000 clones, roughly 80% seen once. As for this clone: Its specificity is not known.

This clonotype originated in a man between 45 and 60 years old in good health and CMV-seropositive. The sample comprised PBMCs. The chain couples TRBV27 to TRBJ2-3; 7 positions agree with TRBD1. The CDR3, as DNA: TGTGCCAGCAGTTTACCCGCCGACAGGGTGGGTAATGCGGACACAGATACGCAGTATTTT. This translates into CASSLPADRVGNADTDTQYF.